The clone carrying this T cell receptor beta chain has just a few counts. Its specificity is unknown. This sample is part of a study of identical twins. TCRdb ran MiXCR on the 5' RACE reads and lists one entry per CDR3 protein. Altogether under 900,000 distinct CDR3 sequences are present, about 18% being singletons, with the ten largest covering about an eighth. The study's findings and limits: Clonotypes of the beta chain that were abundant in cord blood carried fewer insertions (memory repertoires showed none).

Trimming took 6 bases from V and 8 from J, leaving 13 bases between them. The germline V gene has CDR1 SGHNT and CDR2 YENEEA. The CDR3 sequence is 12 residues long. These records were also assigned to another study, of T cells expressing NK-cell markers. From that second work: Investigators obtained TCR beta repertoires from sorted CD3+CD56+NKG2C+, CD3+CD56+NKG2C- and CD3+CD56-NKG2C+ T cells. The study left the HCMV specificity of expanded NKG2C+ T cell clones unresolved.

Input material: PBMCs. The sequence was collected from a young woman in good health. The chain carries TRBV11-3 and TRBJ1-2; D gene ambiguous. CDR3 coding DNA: TGTGCCAGCAGTATACGCCCGGGAGGCTACACCTTC. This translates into CASSIRPGGYTF.